Sequencing of this TCR beta chain was carried out in a study of blood T cell repertoires in COVID-19. Across the study: Sources were T cells, B-cell-depleted T cells, or PBMCs; the material itself was cDNA or gDNA.

This clone was observed a single time. Methods used by the authors: The authors estimated nucleated cell counts from reference gene primer amplification. Data came from immunoSEQ multiplex PCR; TCRdb stores just in-frame clones and leaves some out. V, J and clone size derive from that table, while D and trimming were established from the DNA sequence. Altogether approximately 150,000 clones are present, approximately 86% being singletons, with the ten largest covering over 0.75%. This clonotype originated in a woman aged 50 to 60 with acute or convalescent COVID-19. Sequencing was done on a sample of peripheral blood.

CDR3 sequence: CASSLGQGLETQYF. CDR3 bases: TGTGCCAGCAGCTTGGGGCAGGGGTTGGAGACCCAGTACTTC. This chain links TRBV5-4 with TRBJ2-5, with D possibly TRBD1 on 6 matching bases. This CDR3 has 14 residues. The V gene's germline CDR1 is SGHNT and CDR2 YYREEE (reference sequence). Trimming removed 0 bases at V and 5 bases at J, with 11 bases between.